Included here is one TCR beta chain sequence, with context. These data originate in a study of monozygotic twins with cystic fibrosis. Profiled with immunoSEQ multiplex PCR; TCRdb holds only in-frame clones, not every one. Of tens of thousands of clones in the sample, 96% were seen once. This CDR3 is 17 amino acids long. The chain employs TRBV21-1 and TRBJ1-4. TRBV21-1 is a recognized pseudogene. Material: blood. This clonotype originated in a girl aged 2-10 years with cystic fibrosis. The CDR3 spells CASSKLLQDGEHEKLFF. The CDR3 DNA is TGTGCCAGCAGCAAACTCCTCCAGGACGGTGAGCATGAAAAACTGTTTTTT.